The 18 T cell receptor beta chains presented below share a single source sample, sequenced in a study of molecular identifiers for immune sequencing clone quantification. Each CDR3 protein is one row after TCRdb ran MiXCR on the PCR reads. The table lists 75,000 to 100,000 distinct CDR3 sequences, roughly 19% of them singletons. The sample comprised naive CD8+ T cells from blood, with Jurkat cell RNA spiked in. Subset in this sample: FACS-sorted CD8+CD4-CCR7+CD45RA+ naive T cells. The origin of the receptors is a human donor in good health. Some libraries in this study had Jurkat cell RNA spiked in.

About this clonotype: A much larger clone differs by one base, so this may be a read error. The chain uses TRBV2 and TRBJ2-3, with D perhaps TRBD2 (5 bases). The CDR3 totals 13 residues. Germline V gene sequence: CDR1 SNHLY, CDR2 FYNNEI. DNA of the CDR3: TGTGCCAGCAGTGAGGGGAGCATAGATACGCAGTATTTT. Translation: CASSEGSIDTQYF.

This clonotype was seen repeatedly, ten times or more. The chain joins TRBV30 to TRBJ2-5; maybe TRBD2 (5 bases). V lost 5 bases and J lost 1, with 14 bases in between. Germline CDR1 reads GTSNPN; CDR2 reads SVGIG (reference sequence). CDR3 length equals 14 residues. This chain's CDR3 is CAWATEGGQETQYF. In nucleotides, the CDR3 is TGTGCCTGGGCTACAGAGGGCGGCCAAGAGACCCAGTACTTC. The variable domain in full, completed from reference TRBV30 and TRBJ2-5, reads SQTIHQWPATLVQPVGSPLSLECTVEGTSNPNLYWYRQAAGRGLQLLFYSVGIGQISSEVPQNLSASRPQDRQFILSSKKLLLSDSGFYLCAWATEGGQETQYFGPGTRLLVL.

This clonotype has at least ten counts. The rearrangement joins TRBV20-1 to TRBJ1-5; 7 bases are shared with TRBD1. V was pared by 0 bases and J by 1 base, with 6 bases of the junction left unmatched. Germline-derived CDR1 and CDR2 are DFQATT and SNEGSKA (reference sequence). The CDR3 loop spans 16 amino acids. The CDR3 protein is CSARDQQGVSNQPQHF. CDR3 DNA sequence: TGCAGTGCTAGAGATCAGCAGGGGGTGAGCAATCAGCCCCAGCATTTT.

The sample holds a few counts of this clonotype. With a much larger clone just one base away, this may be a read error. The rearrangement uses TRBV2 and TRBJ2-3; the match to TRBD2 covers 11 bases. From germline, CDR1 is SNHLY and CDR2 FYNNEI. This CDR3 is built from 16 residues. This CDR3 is CAGSELRLAGTDTQYF. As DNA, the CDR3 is TGTGCCGGCAGTGAATTAAGACTAGCGGGAACAGATACGCAGTATTTT. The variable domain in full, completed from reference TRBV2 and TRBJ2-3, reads EPEVTQTPSHQVTQMGQEVILRCVPISNHLYFYWYRQILGQKVEFLVSFYNNEISEKSEIFDDQFSVERPDGSNFTLKIRSTKLEDSAMYFCAGSELRLAGTDTQYFGPGTRLTVL.

The CDR3 loop is CASSDRDFLTDTQYF. CDR3 sequence (DNA): TGTGCCAGCAGCGACCGGGACTTCCTCACAGATACGCAGTATTTT. The V and J genes are TRBV9 and TRBJ2-3, with TRBD2 as a possible D gene (6 bases). From germline, CDR1 is SGDLS and CDR2 YYNGEE. V lost 3 bases, J lost 2 bases, and 13 bases lay in between. The CDR3 runs 15 residues.

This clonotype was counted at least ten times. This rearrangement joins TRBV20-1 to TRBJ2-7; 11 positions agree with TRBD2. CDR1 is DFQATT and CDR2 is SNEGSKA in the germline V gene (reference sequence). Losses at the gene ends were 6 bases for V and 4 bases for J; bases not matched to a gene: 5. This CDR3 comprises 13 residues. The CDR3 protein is CSATSGMMYEQYF. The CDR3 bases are TGCAGTGCGACTAGCGGGATGATGTACGAGCAGTACTTC.

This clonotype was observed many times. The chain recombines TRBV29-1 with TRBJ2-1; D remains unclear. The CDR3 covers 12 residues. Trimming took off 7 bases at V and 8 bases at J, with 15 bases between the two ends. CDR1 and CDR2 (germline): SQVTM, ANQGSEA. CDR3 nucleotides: TGCAGCGGGACCCGCGGAGTAGATGAGCAGTTCTTC. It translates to CSGTRGVDEQFF.

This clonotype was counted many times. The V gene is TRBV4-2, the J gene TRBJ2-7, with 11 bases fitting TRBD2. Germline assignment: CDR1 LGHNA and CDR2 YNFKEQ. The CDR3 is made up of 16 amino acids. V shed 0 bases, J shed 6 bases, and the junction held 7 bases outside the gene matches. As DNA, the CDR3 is TGTGCCAGCAGCCAAGATATACTAGCGGGAGTTTCCGAGCAGTACTTC. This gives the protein CASSQDILAGVSEQYF.

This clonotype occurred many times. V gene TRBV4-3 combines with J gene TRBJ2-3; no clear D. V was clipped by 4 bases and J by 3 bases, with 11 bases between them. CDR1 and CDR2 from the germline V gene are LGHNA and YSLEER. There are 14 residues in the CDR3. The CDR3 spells CASSPSDVTDTQYF. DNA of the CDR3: TGCGCCAGCAGCCCCTCGGACGTTACAGATACGCAGTATTTT.

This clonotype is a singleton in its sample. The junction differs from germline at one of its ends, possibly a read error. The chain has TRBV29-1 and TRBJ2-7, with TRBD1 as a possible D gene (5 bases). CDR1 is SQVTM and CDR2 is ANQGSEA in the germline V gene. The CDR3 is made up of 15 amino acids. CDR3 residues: CSVEEGKDTSYERYF. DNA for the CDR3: TGCAGCGTTGAGGAAGGAAAGGACACCTCCTACGAGCGGTACTTC.

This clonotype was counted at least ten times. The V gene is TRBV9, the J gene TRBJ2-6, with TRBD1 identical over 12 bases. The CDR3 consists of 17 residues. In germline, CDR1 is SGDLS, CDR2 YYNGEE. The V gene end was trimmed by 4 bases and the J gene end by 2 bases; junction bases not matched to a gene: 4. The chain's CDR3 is CASSPGTGGAGANVLTF. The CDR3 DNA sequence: TGTGCCAGCAGCCCAGGGACAGGGGGCGCTGGGGCCAACGTCCTGACTTTC. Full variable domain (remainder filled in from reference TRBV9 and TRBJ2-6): DSGVTQTPKHLITATGQRVTLRCSPRSGDLSVYWYQQSLDQGLQFLIQYYNGEERAKGNILERFSAQQFPDLHSELNLSSLELGDSALYFCASSPGTGGAGANVLTFGAGSRLTVL.

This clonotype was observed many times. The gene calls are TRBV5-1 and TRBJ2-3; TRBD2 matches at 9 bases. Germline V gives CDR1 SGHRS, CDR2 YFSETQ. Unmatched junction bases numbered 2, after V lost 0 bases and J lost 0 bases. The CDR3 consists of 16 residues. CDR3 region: CASSLGTSASTDTQYF. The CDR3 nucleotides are TGCGCCAGCAGCTTGGGGACTAGCGCGAGCACAGATACGCAGTATTTT.

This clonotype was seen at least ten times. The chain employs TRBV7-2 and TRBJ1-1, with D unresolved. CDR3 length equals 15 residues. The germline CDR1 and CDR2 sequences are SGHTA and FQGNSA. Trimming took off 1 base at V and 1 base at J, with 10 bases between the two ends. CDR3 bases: TGTGCCAGCAGCTTAGAACGTCAACAGAACACTGAAGCTTTCTTT. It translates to CASSLERQQNTEAFF.

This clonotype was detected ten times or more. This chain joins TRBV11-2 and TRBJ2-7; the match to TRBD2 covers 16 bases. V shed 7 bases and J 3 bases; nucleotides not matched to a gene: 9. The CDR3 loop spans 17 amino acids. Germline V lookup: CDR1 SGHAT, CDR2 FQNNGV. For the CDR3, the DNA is TGTGCCAGCACCCCTTCGGGACTAGCGGGAGGGTTCTACGAGCAGTACTTC. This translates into CASTPSGLAGGFYEQYF.

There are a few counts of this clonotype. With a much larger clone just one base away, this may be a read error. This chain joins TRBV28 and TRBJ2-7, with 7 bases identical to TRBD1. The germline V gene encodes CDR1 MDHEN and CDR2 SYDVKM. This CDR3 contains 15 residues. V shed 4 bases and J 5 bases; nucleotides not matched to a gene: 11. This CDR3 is CASSYRGIVGHEQYF. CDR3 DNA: TGTGCCAGCAGTTACAGGGGTATAGTGGGGCACGAGCAGTACTTC.

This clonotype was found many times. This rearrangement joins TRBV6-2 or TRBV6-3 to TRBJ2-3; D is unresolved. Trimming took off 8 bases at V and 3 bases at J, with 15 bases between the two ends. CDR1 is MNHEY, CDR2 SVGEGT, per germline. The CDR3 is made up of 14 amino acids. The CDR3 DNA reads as TGTGCCAGCGCTGACCTCCTTCGTACAGATACGCAGTATTTT. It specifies CASADLLRTDTQYF.

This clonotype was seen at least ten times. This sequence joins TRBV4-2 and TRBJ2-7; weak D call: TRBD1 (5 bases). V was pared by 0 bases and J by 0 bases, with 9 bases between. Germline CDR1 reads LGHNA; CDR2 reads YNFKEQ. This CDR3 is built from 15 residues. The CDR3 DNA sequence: TGTGCCAGCAGCCAAGACTGGGGCCTCTCCTACGAGCAGTACTTC. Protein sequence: CASSQDWGLSYEQYF.

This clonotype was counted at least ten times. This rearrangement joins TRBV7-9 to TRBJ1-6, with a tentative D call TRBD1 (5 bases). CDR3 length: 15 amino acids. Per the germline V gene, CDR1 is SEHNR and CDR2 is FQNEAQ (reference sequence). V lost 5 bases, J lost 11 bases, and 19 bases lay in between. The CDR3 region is CASSPGAGGITPLHF. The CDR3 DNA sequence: TGTGCCAGCAGCCCCGGCGCCGGGGGTATCACACCCCTCCACTTT. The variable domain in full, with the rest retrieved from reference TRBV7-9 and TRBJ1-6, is DTGVSQNPRHKITKRGQNVTFRCDPISEHNRLYWYRQTLGQGPEFLTYFQNEAQLEKSRLLSDRFSAERPKGSFSTLEIQRTEQGDSAMYLCASSPGAGGITPLHFGNGTRLTVT.